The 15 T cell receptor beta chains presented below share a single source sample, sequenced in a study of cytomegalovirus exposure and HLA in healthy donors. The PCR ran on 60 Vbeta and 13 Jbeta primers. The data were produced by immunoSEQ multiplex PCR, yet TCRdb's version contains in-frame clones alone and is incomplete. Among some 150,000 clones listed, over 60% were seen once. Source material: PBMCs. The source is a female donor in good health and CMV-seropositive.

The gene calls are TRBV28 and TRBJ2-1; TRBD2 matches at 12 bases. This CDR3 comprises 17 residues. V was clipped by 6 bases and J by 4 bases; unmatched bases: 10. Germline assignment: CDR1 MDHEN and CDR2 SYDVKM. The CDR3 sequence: CASSPGLAGPQYNEQFF. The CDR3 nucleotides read TGTGCCAGCAGCCCAGGACTAGCGGGGCCCCAATACAATGAGCAGTTCTTC.

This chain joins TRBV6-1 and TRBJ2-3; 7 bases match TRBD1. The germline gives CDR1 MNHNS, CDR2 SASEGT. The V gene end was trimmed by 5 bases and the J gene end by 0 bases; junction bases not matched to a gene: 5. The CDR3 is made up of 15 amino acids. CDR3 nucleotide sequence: TGTGCCAGCAGTAACCGGGACAGAAGCACAGATACGCAGTATTTT. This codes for CASSNRDRSTDTQYF.

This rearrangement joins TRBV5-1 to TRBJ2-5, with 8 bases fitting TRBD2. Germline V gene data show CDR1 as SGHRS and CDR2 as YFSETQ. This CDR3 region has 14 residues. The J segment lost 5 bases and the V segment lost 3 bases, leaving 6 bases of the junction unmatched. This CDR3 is CASSSSASGETQYF. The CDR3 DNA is TGCGCCAGCAGCTCCTCGGCTAGCGGGGAGACCCAGTACTTC.

The CDR3 here is CASSLSPGNEQFF. The CDR3 DNA sequence: TGTGCCAGCAGCTTAAGTCCAGGGAATGAGCAGTTCTTC. The V and J genes are TRBV7-3 and TRBJ2-1; D perhaps matches TRBD1 (5 bases). Germline V gene sequence: CDR1 SGHTA, CDR2 FQGTGA. CDR3 length: 13 residues. V lost 1 base and J 7 bases, leaving 8 bases between the germline ends.

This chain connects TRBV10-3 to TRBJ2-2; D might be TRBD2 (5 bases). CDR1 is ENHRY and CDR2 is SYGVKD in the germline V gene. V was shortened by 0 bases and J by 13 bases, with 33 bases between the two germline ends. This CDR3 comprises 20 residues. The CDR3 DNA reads TGTGCCATCAGTGAGTCGCCCTCGGAGGCTAGGAGCGTCTCGAGTGGGTGGCTGTTTTTT. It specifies CAISESPSEARSVSSGWLFF.

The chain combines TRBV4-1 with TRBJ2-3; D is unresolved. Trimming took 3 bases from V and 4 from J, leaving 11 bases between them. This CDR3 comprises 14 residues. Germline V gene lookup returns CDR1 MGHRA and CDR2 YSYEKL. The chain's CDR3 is CASSQQGESDTQYF. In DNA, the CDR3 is TGCGCCAGCAGCCAGCAAGGAGAGTCAGATACGCAGTATTTT.

The CDR3 is CASSPSGQGVHSNQPQHF. CDR3 nucleotide sequence: TGTGCCAGCTCACCATCCGGACAGGGAGTTCATAGCAATCAGCCCCAGCATTTT. The chain has TRBV18 and TRBJ1-5, with 8 bases fitting TRBD1. The CDR3 spans 18 residues. Germline trimming cut 2 bases from V and 0 bases from J; bases unmatched to any gene: 9. Germline CDR1 KGHSH, CDR2 LQKENI.

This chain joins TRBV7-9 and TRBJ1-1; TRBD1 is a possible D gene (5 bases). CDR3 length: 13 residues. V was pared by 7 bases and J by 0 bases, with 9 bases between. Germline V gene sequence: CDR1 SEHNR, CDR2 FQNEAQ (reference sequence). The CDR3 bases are TGTGCCAGCATAGGGGAGGTGAACACTGAAGCTTTCTTT. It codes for CASIGEVNTEAFF.

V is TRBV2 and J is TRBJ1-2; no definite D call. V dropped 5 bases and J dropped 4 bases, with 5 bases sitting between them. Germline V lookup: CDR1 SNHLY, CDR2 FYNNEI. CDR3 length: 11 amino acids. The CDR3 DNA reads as TGTGCCAGCAGTCTGAGCTATGGCTACACCTTC. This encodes CASSLSYGYTF.

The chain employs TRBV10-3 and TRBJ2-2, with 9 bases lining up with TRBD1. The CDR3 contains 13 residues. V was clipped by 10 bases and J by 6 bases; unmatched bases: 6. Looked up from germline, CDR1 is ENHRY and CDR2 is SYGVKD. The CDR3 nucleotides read TGTGCCAACCGGGACAGGGATCCCGGGGAGCTGTTTTTT. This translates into CANRDRDPGELFF.

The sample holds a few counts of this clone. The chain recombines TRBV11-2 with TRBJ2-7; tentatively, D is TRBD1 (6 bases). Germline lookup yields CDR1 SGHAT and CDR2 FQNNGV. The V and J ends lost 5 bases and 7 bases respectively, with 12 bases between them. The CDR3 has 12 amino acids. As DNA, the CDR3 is TGTGCCAGCAGCCCAATCGGGACAGAGCAGTACTTC. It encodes CASSPIGTEQYF.

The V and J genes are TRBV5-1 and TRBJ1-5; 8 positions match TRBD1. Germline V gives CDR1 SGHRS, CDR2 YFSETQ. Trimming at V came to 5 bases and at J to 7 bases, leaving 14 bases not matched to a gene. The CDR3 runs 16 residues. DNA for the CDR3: TGCGCCAGCAGATCCGAGACAGGGGAGGGGAACCAGCCCCAGCATTTT. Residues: CASRSETGEGNQPQHF.

CDR3 region: CASSLDSMGPEAFF. In nucleotides, the CDR3 is TGTGCCAGCAGCTTAGATTCTATGGGCCCTGAAGCTTTCTTT. The rearrangement joins TRBV7-9 to TRBJ1-1; D call uncertain. Germline V gene lookup returns CDR1 SEHNR and CDR2 FQNEAQ (reference sequence). V lost 1 base, J lost 6 bases, and 12 bases lay in between. The CDR3 sequence is 14 residues long.

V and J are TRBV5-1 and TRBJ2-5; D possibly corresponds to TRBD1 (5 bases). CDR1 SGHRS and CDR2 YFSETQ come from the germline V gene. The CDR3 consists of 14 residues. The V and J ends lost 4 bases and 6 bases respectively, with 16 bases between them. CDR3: CASSGQGLLKTQYF. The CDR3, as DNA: TGCGCCAGCAGCGGTCAGGGATTATTAAAGACCCAGTACTTC. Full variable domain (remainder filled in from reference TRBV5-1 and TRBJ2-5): KAGVTQTPRYLIKTRGQQVTLSCSPISGHRSVSWYQQTPGQGLQFLFEYFSETQRNKGNFPGRFSGRQFSNSRSEMNVSTLELGDSALYLCASSGQGLLKTQYFGPGTRLLVL.

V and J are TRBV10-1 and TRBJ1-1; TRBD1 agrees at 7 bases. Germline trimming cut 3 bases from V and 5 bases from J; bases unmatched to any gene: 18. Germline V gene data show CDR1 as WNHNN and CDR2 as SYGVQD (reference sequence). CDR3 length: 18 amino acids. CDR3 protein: CASSDLPQRGGHVTEAFF. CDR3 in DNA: TGCGCCAGCAGTGACCTCCCCCAGCGAGGGGGCCACGTTACTGAAGCTTTCTTT.